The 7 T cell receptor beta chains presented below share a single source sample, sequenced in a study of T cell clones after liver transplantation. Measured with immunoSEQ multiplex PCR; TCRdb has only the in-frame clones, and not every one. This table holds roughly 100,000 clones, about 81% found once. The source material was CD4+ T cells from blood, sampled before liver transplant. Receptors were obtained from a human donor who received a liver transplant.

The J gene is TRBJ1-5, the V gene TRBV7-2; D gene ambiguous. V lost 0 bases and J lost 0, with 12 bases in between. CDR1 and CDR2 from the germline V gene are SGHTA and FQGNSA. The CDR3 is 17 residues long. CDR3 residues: CASSLAERAYSNQPQHF. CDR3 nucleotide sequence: TGTGCCAGCAGCTTAGCAGAAAGAGCCTATAGCAATCAGCCCCAGCATTTT.

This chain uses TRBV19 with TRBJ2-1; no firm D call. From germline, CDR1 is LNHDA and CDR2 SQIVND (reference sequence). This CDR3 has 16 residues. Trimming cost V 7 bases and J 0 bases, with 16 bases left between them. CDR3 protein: CASTPPSGGSYNEQFF. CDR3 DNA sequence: TGTGCCAGTACCCCTCCCTCGGGTGGCTCCTACAATGAGCAGTTCTTC.

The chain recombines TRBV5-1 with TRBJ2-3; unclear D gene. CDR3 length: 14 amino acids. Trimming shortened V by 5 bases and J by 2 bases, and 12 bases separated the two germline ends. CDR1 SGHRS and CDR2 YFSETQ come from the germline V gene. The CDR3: CASSSPPNTDTQYF. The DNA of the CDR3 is TGCGCCAGCAGTTCGCCACCAAACACAGATACGCAGTATTTT.

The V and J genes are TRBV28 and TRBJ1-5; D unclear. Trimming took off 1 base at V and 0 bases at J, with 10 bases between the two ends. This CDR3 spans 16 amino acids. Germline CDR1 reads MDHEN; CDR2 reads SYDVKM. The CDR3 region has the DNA TGTGCCAGCAGTTTATACAGAGCCCCTAGCAATCAGCCCCAGCATTTT. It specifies CASSLYRAPSNQPQHF. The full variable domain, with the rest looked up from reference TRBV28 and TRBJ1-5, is DVKVTQSSRYLVKRTGEKVFLECVQDMDHENMFWYRQDPGLGLRLIYFSYDVKMKEKGDIPEGYSVSREKKERFSLILESASTNQTSMYLCASSLYRAPSNQPQHFGDGTRLSIL.

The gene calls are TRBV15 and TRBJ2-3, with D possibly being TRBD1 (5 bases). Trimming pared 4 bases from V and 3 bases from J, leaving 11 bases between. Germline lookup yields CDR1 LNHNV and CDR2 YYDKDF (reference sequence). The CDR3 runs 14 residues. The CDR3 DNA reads TGTGCCACCAGCACAAGGACATCTACAGATACGCAGTATTTT. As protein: CATSTRTSTDTQYF.

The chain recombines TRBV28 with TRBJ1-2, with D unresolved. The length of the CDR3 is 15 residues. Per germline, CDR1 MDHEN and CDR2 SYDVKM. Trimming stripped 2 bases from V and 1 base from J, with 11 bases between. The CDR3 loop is CASSLGGPLNYGYTF. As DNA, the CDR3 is TGTGCCAGCAGTTTAGGTGGGCCGCTTAACTATGGCTACACCTTC.

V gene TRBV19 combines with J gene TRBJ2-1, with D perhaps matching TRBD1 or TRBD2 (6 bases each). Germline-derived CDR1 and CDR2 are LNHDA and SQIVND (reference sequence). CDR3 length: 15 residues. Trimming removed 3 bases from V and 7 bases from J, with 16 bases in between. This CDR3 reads CASSMGAGTVNEQFF. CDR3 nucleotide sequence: TGTGCCAGTAGTATGGGGGCAGGGACTGTAAATGAGCAGTTCTTC.